This T cell receptor (beta chain) was sequenced in a study of beta chain features in type 1 diabetes. Study overall: Across all samples, over 85 million sorted cells were examined.

This CDR3 has 14 amino acids. With 4 bases removed from V and 0 bases from J, the gap between germline ends came to 7 bases. Germline CDR1 reads MNHEY; CDR2 reads SVGAGI. The authors obtained over 98% purity in all sorted populations. Remarks on this clone: Its antigen is currently unknown.

Study-level results: Moderate but significant shortening of TCRB CDR3s was recorded in all four CD4+ subsets from Type 1 diabetes patients. Among patients, naive, central memory and Treg TCRB repertoires appeared more similar than among healthy donors.

Expressed TCRB transcripts were sequenced because the entire RNA isolate underwent reverse transcription. The repertoire was sequenced with immunoSEQ multiplex PCR; TCRdb's copy has only in-frame clones and lacks some. The sample holds hundreds of thousands of clones, about an eighth seen once. Source material: naive CD4+ T cells from blood. The rearrangement joins TRBV6-5 to TRBJ1-5, with D tentatively TRBD1 (5 bases). This TCR came from a man between 18 and 29 years old with type 1 diabetes. In DNA form, the CDR3 reads TGTGCCAGCAGTTGGGACGGTAGCAATCAGCCCCAGCATTTT. This gives the protein CASSWDGSNQPQHF.